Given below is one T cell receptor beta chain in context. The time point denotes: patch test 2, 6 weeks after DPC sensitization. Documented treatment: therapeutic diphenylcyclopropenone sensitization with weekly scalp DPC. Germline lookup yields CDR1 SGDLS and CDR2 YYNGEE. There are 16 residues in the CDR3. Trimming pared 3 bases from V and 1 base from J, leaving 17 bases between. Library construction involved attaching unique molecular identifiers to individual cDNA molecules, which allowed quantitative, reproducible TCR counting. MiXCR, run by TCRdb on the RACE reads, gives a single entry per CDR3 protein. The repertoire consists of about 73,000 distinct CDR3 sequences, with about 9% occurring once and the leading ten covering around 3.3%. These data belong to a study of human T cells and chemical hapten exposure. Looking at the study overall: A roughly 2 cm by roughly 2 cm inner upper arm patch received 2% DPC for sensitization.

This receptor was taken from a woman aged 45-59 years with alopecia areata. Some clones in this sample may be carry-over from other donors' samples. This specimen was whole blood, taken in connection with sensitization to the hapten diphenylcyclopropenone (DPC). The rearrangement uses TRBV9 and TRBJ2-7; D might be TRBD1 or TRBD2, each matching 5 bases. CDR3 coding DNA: TGTGCCAGCAGCGCACAGGCAAGGACTTCGTCCTACGAGCAGTACTTC. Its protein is CASSAQARTSSYEQYF.